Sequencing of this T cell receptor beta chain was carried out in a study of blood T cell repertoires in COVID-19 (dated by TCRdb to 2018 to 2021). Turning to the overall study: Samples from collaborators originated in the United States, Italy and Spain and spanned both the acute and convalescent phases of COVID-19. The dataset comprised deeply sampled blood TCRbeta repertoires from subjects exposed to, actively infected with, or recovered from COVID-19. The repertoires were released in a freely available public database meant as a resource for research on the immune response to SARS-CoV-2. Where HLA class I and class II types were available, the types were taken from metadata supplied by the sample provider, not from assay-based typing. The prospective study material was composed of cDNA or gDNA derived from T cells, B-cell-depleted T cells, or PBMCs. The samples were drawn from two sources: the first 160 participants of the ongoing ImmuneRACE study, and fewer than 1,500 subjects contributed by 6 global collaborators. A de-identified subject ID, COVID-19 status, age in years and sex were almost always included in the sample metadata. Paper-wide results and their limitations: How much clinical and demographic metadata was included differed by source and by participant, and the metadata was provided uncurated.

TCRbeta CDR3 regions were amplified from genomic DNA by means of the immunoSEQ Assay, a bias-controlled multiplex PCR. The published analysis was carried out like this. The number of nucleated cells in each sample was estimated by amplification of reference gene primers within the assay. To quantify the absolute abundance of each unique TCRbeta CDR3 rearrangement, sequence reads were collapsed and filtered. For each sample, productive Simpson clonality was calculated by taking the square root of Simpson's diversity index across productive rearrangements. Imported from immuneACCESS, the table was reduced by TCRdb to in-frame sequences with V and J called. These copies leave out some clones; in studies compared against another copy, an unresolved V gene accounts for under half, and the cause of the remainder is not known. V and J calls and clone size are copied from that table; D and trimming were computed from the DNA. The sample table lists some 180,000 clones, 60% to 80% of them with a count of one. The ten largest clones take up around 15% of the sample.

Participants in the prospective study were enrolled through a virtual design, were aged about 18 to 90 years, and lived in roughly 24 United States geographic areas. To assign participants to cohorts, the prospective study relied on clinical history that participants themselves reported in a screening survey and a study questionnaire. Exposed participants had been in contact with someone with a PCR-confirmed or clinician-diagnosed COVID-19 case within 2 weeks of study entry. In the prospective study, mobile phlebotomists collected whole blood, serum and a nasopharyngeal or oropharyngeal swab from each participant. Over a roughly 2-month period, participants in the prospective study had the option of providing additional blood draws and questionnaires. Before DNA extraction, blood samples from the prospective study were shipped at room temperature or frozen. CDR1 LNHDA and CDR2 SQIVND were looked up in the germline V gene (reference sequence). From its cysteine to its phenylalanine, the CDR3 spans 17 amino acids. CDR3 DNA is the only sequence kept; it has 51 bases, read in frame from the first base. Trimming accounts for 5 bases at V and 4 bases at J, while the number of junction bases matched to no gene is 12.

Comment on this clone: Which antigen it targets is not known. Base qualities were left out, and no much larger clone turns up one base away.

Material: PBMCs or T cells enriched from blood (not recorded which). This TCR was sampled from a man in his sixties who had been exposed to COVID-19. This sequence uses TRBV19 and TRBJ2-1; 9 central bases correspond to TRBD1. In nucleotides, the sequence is TGTGCCAGTAGTGCCCGATCTACCGGGACAGGGTACAATGAGCAGTTCTTC. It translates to CASSARSTGTGYNEQFF.